The sequence of this TCR beta chain was determined in a study of blood T cell repertoires in COVID-19. The wider study: T cells, B-cell-depleted T cells, or PBMCs provided the cDNA or gDNA that served as material.

The CDR3 runs 15 residues. Germline CDR1 and CDR2: MNHEY and SVGAGI. Unmatched junction bases numbered 11, after V lost 6 bases and J lost 7 bases. Assay used: immunoSEQ multiplex PCR; TCRdb lists only in-frame clones, some missing. The data show approximately 310,000 clones, with approximately 91% seen just once and about 5.2% held by the top ten. Individuals aged about 18 to 95 years were recruited from 24 US areas. Sequenced: PBMCs or T cells enriched from blood (not recorded which). V gene TRBV6-5 combines with J gene TRBJ2-1; 8 nucleotides align to TRBD1. The TCR comes from a man aged 55 to 70 who had recovered from COVID-19. The CDR3 loop is CASRRTGGTANEQFF. The CDR3 DNA is TGTGCCAGCAGGAGAACAGGGGGAACTGCTAATGAGCAGTTCTTC.